The subject of this entry is one T cell receptor beta chain. What it binds is unknown. CD45RO-negative cells were positively selected for CCR7, leaving out terminally differentiated effector memory CD45RA+ cells. Genomic DNA of every subset was divided equally among multiple immunoSEQ plates. TCRdb's copy holds only in-frame clones and misses some; the assay was immunoSEQ multiplex PCR. This sample has about 2.1 million clones; just over 90% occur once, and the top ten carry less than 2%. These data originate in a study of shared clonotypes between healthy human individuals. About the research overall: Donors consisted of a couple of women and three men between 18 and 49.

Overall study results and limits: It was only blood that was sampled, and tissue repertoires likely differ. Enrolling few donors narrowed the genetic and exposure-history diversity that was represented.

The germline V gene has CDR1 SGHTA and CDR2 FQGNSA. Trimming cost V 0 bases and J 1 base; bases outside gene matches: 5. This CDR3 is 17 amino acids long. This TCR derives from a man aged 18 to 30 in good health. Some clones in this sample may be carry-over from other donors' samples. The J gene is TRBJ2-4, the V gene TRBV7-2, with 8 bases that match TRBD2. Input material: naive CD8+ T cells from PBMCs. The CDR3 DNA reads as TGTGCCAGCAGCTTAGCACTAGCGGAGTCCGCCAAAAACATTCAGTACTTC. This codes for CASSLALAESAKNIQYF.